The clone carrying this T cell receptor beta chain was seen at least ten times. The antigen is unknown. This CDR3 has 15 residues. Trimming cost V 0 bases and J 0 bases, with 8 bases left between them. Looked up from germline, CDR1 is SGDLS and CDR2 is YYNGEE. TCRbeta library construction was performed incorporating unique molecular identifiers. TCRdb called the PCR reads again in MiXCR, with one record for every CDR3 protein. The sample contains roughly 400,000 distinct CDR3 sequences, roughly 44% of which appear only once. This sample was taken from a study of T-cell reconstitution after alpha-beta-depleted transplantation in children. Overall study findings and caveats: Newly produced T cells mostly accounted for T-cell counts and diversity one year post-transplant. Reports say that about two months after transplant, the alpha-beta T cells came out of several hundred graft clones that had expanded. Some patients' high day-60 TCRbeta diversity was traced to surviving recipient T cells and thymic progenitors.

This chain joins TRBV9 and TRBJ2-3; D is ambiguous. Sequenced here: PBMCs, sampled before TCRalphabeta/CD19-depleted stem cell transplant. The receptor was derived from a girl aged 2-10 years with aplastic anemia, due to receive a stem cell transplant. The CDR3 spells CASSVDLPSTDTQYF. In DNA, the CDR3 is TGTGCCAGCAGCGTAGACCTCCCCAGCACAGATACGCAGTATTTT.